Following are 21 T cell receptor beta chains from one sample sequenced in a study of blood T cell repertoires in COVID-19. Data came from immunoSEQ multiplex PCR; TCRdb stores just in-frame clones and leaves some out. The sample includes 430,000 or so clones, around 90% of them seen just once. The sample taken for sequencing was peripheral blood. These receptors were taken from a man aged 18 to 29 with COVID-19, enrolled during active disease.

The V call is TRBV3-1 (or the pseudogene TRBV3-2), the J call TRBJ2-1; 12 positions match TRBD1. There are 16 residues in the CDR3. V shed 0 bases, J shed 5 bases, and the junction held 2 bases outside the gene matches. Germline CDR1 reads LGHDT; CDR2 reads YNNKEL (reference sequence). CDR3 nucleotides: TGTGCCAGCAGCCAAGATGGGGACAGGGGGCACAATGAGCAGTTCTTC. Translating gives CASSQDGDRGHNEQFF.

The chain recombines TRBV5-1 with TRBJ1-6; 9 bases match TRBD1. CDR3 length equals 15 residues. Germline V gene data show CDR1 as SGHRS and CDR2 as YFSETQ. The V gene end was trimmed by 4 bases and the J gene end by 10 bases; junction bases not matched to a gene: 9. The CDR3 here is CASSRGTGNGSPLHF. As DNA, the CDR3 is TGCGCCAGCAGCCGGGGGACAGGGAACGGGTCACCCCTCCACTTT.

The gene calls are TRBV2 and TRBJ1-2; possibly TRBD1 for D (6 bases). The germline CDR1 and CDR2 sequences are SNHLY and FYNNEI. V dropped 5 bases and J dropped 5 bases, with 18 bases sitting between them. The CDR3 totals 15 residues. CDR3 loop: CASSRATGETYGYTF. CDR3 nucleotide sequence: TGTGCCAGCAGTAGGGCGACAGGAGAAACTTATGGCTACACCTTC. The full variable domain, in which reference TRBV2 and TRBJ1-2 provide the parts outside the CDR3, is EPEVTQTPSHQVTQMGQEVILRCVPISNHLYFYWYRQILGQKVEFLVSFYNNEISEKSEIFDDQFSVERPDGSNFTLKIRSTKLEDSAMYFCASSRATGETYGYTFGSGTRLTVV.

The chain's CDR3 is CASSQPGLATYNEQFF. The DNA for the CDR3 is TGCGCCAGCAGCCAACCAGGTCTAGCAACCTACAATGAGCAGTTCTTC. The chain links TRBV4-1 to TRBJ2-1; maybe TRBD2 (5 bases). The ends were cut back, 2 bases at V and 2 bases at J, with 13 bases in the middle. The CDR3 runs to 16 residues. The germline CDR1 and CDR2 sequences are MGHRA and YSYEKL.

The gene calls are TRBV10-3 and TRBJ2-1, with 9 positions matching TRBD1. The CDR3 has 15 amino acids. The V and J ends lost 7 bases and 0 bases, in that order; junction bases with no gene match: 4. Germline assignment: CDR1 ENHRY and CDR2 SYGVKD. The CDR3 spells CAIMGQGNSYNEQFF. As DNA, the CDR3 is TGTGCCATCATGGGACAGGGTAACTCCTACAATGAGCAGTTCTTC.

V is TRBV2 and J is TRBJ2-3, with a tentative D call TRBD1 (6 bases). The germline V gene encodes CDR1 SNHLY and CDR2 FYNNEI. This CDR3 region has 16 residues. The V end was cut by 11 bases, the J end by 1 base, with 22 bases between. CDR3 coding DNA: TGTGCCCCCAAGTCGGGACATTTTACTCGCACAGATACGCAGTATTTT. Translation: CAPKSGHFTRTDTQYF.

The rearrangement links TRBV9 to TRBJ2-1; 8 nucleotides agree with TRBD2. V dropped 1 base and J dropped 8; count of bases not matched to a gene: 8. CDR3 length: 15 amino acids. Germline V gene sequence: CDR1 SGDLS, CDR2 YYNGEE. CDR3 in amino acids: CASSVQAGAPYEQFF. DNA for the CDR3: TGTGCCAGCAGCGTACAAGCGGGAGCTCCCTATGAGCAGTTCTTC.

The sample holds one count of this clone. The CDR3 nucleotides are TGCGCCAGCAGCCAAGATCAGGGCGGGGAGCTGTTTTTT. Encoded protein: CASSQDQGGELFF. The chain couples TRBV4-1 to TRBJ2-2; perhaps TRBD1 as D (5 bases). CDR3 length equals 13 residues. V lost 0 bases, J lost 7 bases, and 6 bases lay in between. The germline V gene has CDR1 MGHRA and CDR2 YSYEKL.

This chain joins TRBV28 and TRBJ2-4, with a weak D call TRBD1 (6 bases). V was shortened by 3 bases and J by 1 base, with 16 bases between the two germline ends. This CDR3 region has 17 residues. Per the germline V gene, CDR1 is MDHEN and CDR2 is SYDVKM. This chain's CDR3 is CASSFLGQGFAKNIQYF. The CDR3 DNA sequence: TGTGCCAGCAGTTTCCTCGGGCAGGGGTTTGCCAAAAACATTCAGTACTTC.

V is TRBV7-9 and J is TRBJ1-1; D gene ambiguous. Trimming took 5 bases from V and 4 from J, leaving 8 bases between them. Germline values: CDR1 SEHNR, CDR2 FQNEAQ (reference sequence). The CDR3 has 12 amino acids. Here the CDR3 DNA reads TGTGCCAGCAGCCTTGGGCTCACTGAAGCTTTCTTT. The encoded protein is CASSLGLTEAFF.

V usage is TRBV7-2 and J usage is TRBJ2-2, with D perhaps matching TRBD2 (5 bases). Per germline, CDR1 SGHTA and CDR2 FQGNSA. This CDR3 comprises 16 residues. V was trimmed by 8 bases and J by 3 bases, leaving 19 bases between them. CDR3: CASQTGISADTGELFF. DNA of the CDR3: TGTGCCAGCCAAACGGGGATCAGCGCAGACACCGGGGAGCTGTTTTTT.

The J gene is TRBJ2-1, the V gene TRBV30; 9 bases are a match to TRBD2. The ends lost 0 bases at V and 9 bases at J; junction bases unmatched: 6. Germline lookup yields CDR1 GTSNPN and CDR2 SVGIG (reference sequence). The CDR3 contains 14 residues. CDR3 loop: CAWSVNSGSIEQFF. The CDR3 coding sequence is TGTGCCTGGAGTGTCAATAGCGGGAGTATTGAGCAGTTCTTC.

The gene calls are TRBV18 and TRBJ2-6; possible D gene TRBD2, 6 bases. V was trimmed by 1 base and J by 0 bases, leaving 19 bases between them. This CDR3 is 20 amino acids long. From germline, CDR1 is KGHSH and CDR2 LQKENI. CDR3 coding DNA: TGTGCCAGCTCACCACGGCCAGAGCCGGGACTTCACTCTGGGGCCAACGTCCTGACTTTC. It yields the protein CASSPRPEPGLHSGANVLTF. The entire variable domain, with the rest obtained from reference TRBV18 and TRBJ2-6, is as follows: NAGVMQNPRHLVRRRGQEARLRCSPMKGHSHVYWYRQLPEEGLKFMVYLQKENIIDESGMPKERFSAEFPKEGPSILRIQQVVRGDSAAYFCASSPRPEPGLHSGANVLTFGAGSRLTVL.

The chain uses TRBV6-5 and TRBJ1-2; D is unclear. CDR3 length: 11 residues. The germline V gene encodes CDR1 MNHEY and CDR2 SVGAGI. Trimming took 7 bases from V and 6 from J, leaving 9 bases between them. The DNA of the CDR3 is TGTGCCAGCAAAGCCTACCATGGCTACACCTTC. Protein sequence: CASKAYHGYTF.

The J gene is TRBJ1-3, the V gene TRBV19; D not resolved. Germline CDR1 LNHDA, CDR2 SQIVND (reference sequence). Trimming took off 8 bases at V and 6 bases at J, with 20 bases between the two ends. The CDR3 runs 15 residues. This chain's CDR3 is CASSGRTLSENTIYF. The CDR3 coding sequence is TGTGCCAGTTCGGGGAGGACCCTTTCGGAAAACACCATATATTTT.

This chain joins TRBV2 and TRBJ1-1; 11 nucleotides align to TRBD1. V dropped 6 bases and J dropped 4; count of bases not matched to a gene: 7. The CDR3 has 15 residues. Germline values: CDR1 SNHLY, CDR2 FYNNEI. CDR3 sequence: CASSPRDRGGTEAFF. In DNA, the CDR3 is TGTGCCAGCAGCCCTCGGGACAGGGGGGGCACTGAAGCTTTCTTT.

The rearrangement links TRBV27 to TRBJ2-2; D might be TRBD2 (6 bases). V dropped 8 bases and J dropped 6 bases, with 7 bases sitting between them. Germline CDR1 reads MNHEY; CDR2 reads SMNVEV (reference sequence). This CDR3 has 11 amino acids. CDR3 nucleotides: TGTGCCAGCGGGGAGGCCGGGGAGCTGTTTTTT. The encoded protein is CASGEAGELFF.

This sequence joins TRBV5-4 and TRBJ2-1; TRBD1 matches 7 bases. CDR1 is SGHNT, CDR2 YYREEE, per germline (reference sequence). The trim removed 4 bases at V and 3 bases at J, leaving 16 bases unmatched. This CDR3 contains 18 residues. The CDR3 DNA is TGTGCCAGCAGCGGGATCAAGTACCGGGACAGCGTCTACAATGAGCAGTTCTTC. This sequence encodes CASSGIKYRDSVYNEQFF.

By share, this clone ranks as medium-sized. The J gene is TRBJ1-1, the V gene TRBV7-9, with D possibly TRBD1 on 5 matching bases. CDR3 length equals 13 residues. Germline loops: CDR1 SEHNR, CDR2 FQNEAQ (reference sequence). Trimming removed 2 bases from V and 3 bases from J, with 7 bases in between. In nucleotides, the CDR3 is TGTGCCAGCAGCTTAAGACAGTACACTGAAGCTTTCTTT. Translating gives CASSLRQYTEAFF.

CDR3 sequence (DNA): TGCGCCAGCAGCCCGCGGACTAGCGGGAGAACCGGGGAGCTGTTTTTT. Translation gives CASSPRTSGRTGELFF. The chain employs TRBV5-1 and TRBJ2-2; 13 bases line up with TRBD2. The V gene end was trimmed by 4 bases and the J gene end by 5 bases; junction bases not matched to a gene: 5. The CDR3 consists of 16 residues. CDR1 and CDR2 (germline): SGHRS, YFSETQ. Based on the CDR3 plus reference TRBV5-1 and TRBJ2-2, the full variable domain is KAGVTQTPRYLIKTRGQQVTLSCSPISGHRSVSWYQQTPGQGLQFLFEYFSETQRNKGNFPGRFSGRQFSNSRSEMNVSTLELGDSALYLCASSPRTSGRTGELFFGEGSRLTVL.

This rearrangement joins TRBV27 to TRBJ1-1; D is unresolved. The CDR3 contains 13 residues. Looked up from germline, CDR1 is MNHEY and CDR2 is SMNVEV (reference sequence). The V end lost 6 bases, the J end lost 1 base, and 9 bases lay between the germline ends. The DNA for the CDR3 is TGTGCCAGCAGCTCGAACTGGAACACTGAAGCTTTCTTT. Translated, it gives CASSSNWNTEAFF.